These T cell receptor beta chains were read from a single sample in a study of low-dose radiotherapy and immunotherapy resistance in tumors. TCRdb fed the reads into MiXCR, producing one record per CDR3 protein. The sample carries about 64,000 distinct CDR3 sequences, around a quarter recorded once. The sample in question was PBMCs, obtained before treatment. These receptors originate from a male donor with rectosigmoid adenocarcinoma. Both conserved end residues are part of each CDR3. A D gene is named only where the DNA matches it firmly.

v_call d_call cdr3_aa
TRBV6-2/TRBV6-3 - CASSYSPPGRVGNEQFF
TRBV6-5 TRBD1 CASSPGQGLGETQYF
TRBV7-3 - CASSSGLTPPRNEQFF
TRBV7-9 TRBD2 CASSSGLAGGEQYF
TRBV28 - CASSPTGRSSYEQYF
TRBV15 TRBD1 CATSRGGTGGNTIYF
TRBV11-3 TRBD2 CASSPGLAGGYEQFF
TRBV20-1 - CSARERGALGNQPQHF
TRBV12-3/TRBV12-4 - CASLGQPAYEQYF
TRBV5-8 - CASSSGTGNSNQPQHF
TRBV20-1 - CSVKQELVMRKLFF
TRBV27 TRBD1 CASSLTGQGGYTF
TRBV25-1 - CASSGTYEQYF
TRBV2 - CASSEAWGDNYEQYF
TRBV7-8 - CASSDVRIGAPNNEQFF
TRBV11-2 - CASSSLSGNTIYF